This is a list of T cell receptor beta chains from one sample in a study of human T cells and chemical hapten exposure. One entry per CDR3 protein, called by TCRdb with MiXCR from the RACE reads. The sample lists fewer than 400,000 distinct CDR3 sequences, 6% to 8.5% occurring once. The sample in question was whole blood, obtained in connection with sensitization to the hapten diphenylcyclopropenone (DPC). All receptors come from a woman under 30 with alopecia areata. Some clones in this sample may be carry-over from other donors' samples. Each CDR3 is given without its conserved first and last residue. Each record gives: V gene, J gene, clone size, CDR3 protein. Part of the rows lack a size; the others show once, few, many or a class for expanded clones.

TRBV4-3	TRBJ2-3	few	ASSGQKNTDTQY
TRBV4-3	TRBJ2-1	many	ASSWTGLGNEQF
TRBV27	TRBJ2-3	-	ASSDPSGLVADTQY
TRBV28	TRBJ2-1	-	ASRPMRTEQF
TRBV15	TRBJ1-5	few	ATSPAGSGSQPQH
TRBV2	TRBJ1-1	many	ASSVGGHTEAF
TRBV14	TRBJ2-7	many	ASSSRPDRFPPRQY
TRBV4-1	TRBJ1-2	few	ASSQDGGRIYGYT
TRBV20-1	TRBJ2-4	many	SAHPTSGAVQAKNIQY
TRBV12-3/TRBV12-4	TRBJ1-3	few	ASRDTGSSGNTIY
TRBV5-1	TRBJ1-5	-	ASSLGDSVTQPQH
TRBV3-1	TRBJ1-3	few	ASSGFSGNTIY
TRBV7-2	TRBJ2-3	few	ASSRGMGGGALVTDTQY
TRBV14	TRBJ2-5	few	ASSHYQQETQY
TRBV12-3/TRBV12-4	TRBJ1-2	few	ASTEQNYGYT
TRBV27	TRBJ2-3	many	ASSSGSGTDTQY
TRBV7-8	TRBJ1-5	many	ASSFSGRGTNQPQH
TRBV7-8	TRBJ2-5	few	ASSLEARGYQETQY
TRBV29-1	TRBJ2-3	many	SVEFGRAGTDTQY
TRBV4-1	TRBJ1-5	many	ASSQDWGPDQPQH
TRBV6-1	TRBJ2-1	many	ASSESSGGTYNEQF
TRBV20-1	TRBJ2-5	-	SADPSDGQETQY
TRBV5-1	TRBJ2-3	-	ASSLYGQTTDTQY
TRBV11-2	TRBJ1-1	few	ASSPPSTGAVEAF
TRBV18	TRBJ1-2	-	ASSRGQLYGYT
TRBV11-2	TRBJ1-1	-	ASSLVQTMNTEAF
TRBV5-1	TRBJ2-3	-	ASSLGTSGGAQDTQY
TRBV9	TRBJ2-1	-	ASSFTGDSYNEQF
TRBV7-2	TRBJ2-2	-	ASSSPPGGARETGELF
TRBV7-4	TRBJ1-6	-	ASPRPVLPVPLH
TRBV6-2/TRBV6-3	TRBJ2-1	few	ASSYRGGFHNEQF
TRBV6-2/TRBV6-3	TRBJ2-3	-	ASSPRIGTQY
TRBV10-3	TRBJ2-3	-	AISGGRPTDTQY
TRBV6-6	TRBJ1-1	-	ASSYLPPEGTEAF
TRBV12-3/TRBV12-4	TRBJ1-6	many	ASSPGQGSSPLH
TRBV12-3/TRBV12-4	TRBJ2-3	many	ASSSGGLSDTQY
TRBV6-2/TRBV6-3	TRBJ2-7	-	ASSYRNNSYEQY
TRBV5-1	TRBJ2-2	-	ASSLARAMGTGELF
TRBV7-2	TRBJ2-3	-	ASSLWTSGGPIGGTDTQY
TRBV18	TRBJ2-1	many	ASSTQIAGDNEQF
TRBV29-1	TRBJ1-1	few	SVVDSAWLTEAF
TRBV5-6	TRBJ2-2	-	ASSLGTTYGELF
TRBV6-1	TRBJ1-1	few	ASSEKGYTEAF
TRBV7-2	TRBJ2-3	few	ASSLDSGGGTDTQY
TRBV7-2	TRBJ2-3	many	ASSLAPPGLAGGTSDTQY
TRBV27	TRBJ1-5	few	ASTADRYSQPQH
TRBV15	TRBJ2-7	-	ATSDQAGTGSAEQY
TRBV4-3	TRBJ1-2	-	ASSQANSSPNYGYT
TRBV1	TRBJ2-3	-	TSSQDYSGGDTDTQY
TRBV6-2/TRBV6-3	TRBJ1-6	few	ASSSPTGGSNSPLH
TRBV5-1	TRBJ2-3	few	ASSVTTATGVTQY
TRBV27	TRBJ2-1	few	ASSFRRRSEQF
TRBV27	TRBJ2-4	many	ASRTMDGRGGQY
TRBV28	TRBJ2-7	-	ASSFPRQGNYEQY
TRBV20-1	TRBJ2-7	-	SATSGGRSYEQY
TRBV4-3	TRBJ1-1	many	ASSQDPIGGATEAF
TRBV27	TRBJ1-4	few	ATRNSMNENEKLF
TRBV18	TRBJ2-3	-	ASSPATSGGTDTQY
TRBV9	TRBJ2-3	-	ASSVGFGGPSDTQY
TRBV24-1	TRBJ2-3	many	AIRLLPTDTQY